The 9 T cell receptor beta chains in this list originate from one sample, sequenced in a study of blood T cells in healthy people across ages. Then a second PCR, running about 6 to 11 cycles, was carried out with a sample-barcoded 5' primer and a J-beta primer mix. One entry per CDR3 protein, called by TCRdb with MiXCR from the 5' RACE reads. Of about 1,800,000 distinct CDR3 sequences listed, over 25% are singletons. The sequenced sample was blood. The receptors shown here come from a woman in her 30s in good health.

This clonotype was counted at least ten times. Here the CDR3 DNA reads TGCGCCAGCAGCCGTTTCGGGACAGGGGTCAATGAGCAGTTCTTC. This sequence encodes CASSRFGTGVNEQFF. The chain recombines TRBV5-1 with TRBJ2-1; 10 nucleotides match TRBD1. In germline, CDR1 is SGHRS, CDR2 YFSETQ. The V gene end was trimmed by 4 bases and the J gene end by 6 bases; junction bases not matched to a gene: 7. This CDR3 is built from 15 residues.

This rearrangement joins TRBV7-6 to TRBJ2-1; D gene unclear. Trimming shortened V by 4 bases and J by 0 bases, and 13 bases separated the two germline ends. Germline V CDR1 and CDR2: SGHVS, FNYEAQ. CDR3 size: 16 residues. The CDR3 DNA reads as TGTGCCAGCAGCTCCCCAACGGGTCACTCCTACAATGAGCAGTTCTTC. This translates into CASSSPTGHSYNEQFF.

This rearrangement joins TRBV20-1 to TRBJ2-1; D is ambiguous. The CDR3 length is 14 residues. The germline gives CDR1 DFQATT, CDR2 SNEGSKA (reference sequence). The V end lost 1 base, the J end lost 9 bases, and 16 bases lay between the germline ends. In DNA form, the CDR3 reads TGCAGTGCTAGAGTAGTCCCGAGGAAGGTTGAGCAGTTCTTC. Translation gives CSARVVPRKVEQFF.

This clonotype was counted between two and nine times. The gene calls are TRBV5-1 and TRBJ2-7; 8 nucleotides agree with TRBD1. The V segment lost 0 bases and the J segment 6 bases; nucleotides outside the gene matches: 11. This CDR3 is built from 16 residues. CDR1 is SGHRS, CDR2 YFSETQ, per germline. The CDR3 DNA follows: TGCGCCAGCAGCTTGGAGTTCTCAGGGGGCTGGAGCGAGCAGTACTTC. It is translated as CASSLEFSGGWSEQYF.

The gene calls are TRBV12-3 or TRBV12-4 and TRBJ2-2, with 8 bases aligning to TRBD1. The CDR3 contains 15 residues. With V trimmed by 3 bases and J by 6 bases, 6 bases remained unmatched. The CDR3 region is CASSFRRTGSGELFF. In nucleotides, the CDR3 is TGTGCCAGCAGTTTTCGCAGGACAGGGTCCGGGGAGCTGTTTTTT.

This chain joins TRBV6-5 and TRBJ2-3; 7 nucleotides align to TRBD1. Germline CDR1 is MNHEY and CDR2 is SVGAGI. This CDR3 spans 16 amino acids. V lost 5 bases to trimming and J lost 2 bases; unmatched junction nucleotides: 10. CDR3 in DNA: TGTGCCAGCAGTCCCCAGGGACAGATTAACACAGATACGCAGTATTTT. Protein sequence: CASSPQGQINTDTQYF.

The gene calls are TRBV12-3 or TRBV12-4 and TRBJ2-1; 10 bases match TRBD1. Germline trimming cut 5 bases from V and 7 bases from J; bases unmatched to any gene: 11. The CDR3 contains 16 residues. As DNA, the CDR3 is TGTGCCAGCAGTGAAAGGGTGGGACAGGGGAAGAATGAGCAGTTCTTC. Residues: CASSERVGQGKNEQFF.

The rearrangement links TRBV3-1 to TRBJ2-7; 7 bases map to TRBD2. The CDR3 consists of 16 residues. V lost 3 bases to trimming and J lost 6 bases; unmatched junction nucleotides: 14. Germline-derived CDR1 and CDR2 are LGHDT and YNNKEL (reference sequence). The CDR3 DNA is TGTGCCAGCAGCCATATGGGACTATCAGGGTCGGTCGAGCAGTACTTC. Translation: CASSHMGLSGSVEQYF.

This chain joins TRBV9 and TRBJ2-1, with D possibly TRBD2 on 5 matching bases. The J call may be mistaken, given a closer DNA end match to TRBJ2-7. This CDR3 spans 15 amino acids. The germline gives CDR1 SGDLS, CDR2 YYNGEE. The CDR3 region is CASSVAPSSYNEQYF. In nucleotides, the CDR3 is TGTGCCAGCAGCGTAGCTCCTAGCTCCTACAATGAGCAGTACTTC.